What follows is one T cell receptor (beta chain) and its context. The data were obtained in a study of blood T cell repertoires in COVID-19. Overall study: Nucleic acid was either cDNA or gDNA, and it came from T cells, B-cell-depleted T cells, or PBMCs.

The assay was immunoSEQ multiplex PCR, and TCRdb's table has in-frame clones only and misses some. The sample has more than 200,000 clones, roughly 84% seen once; the top ten hold over 9.5%. With 1 base removed from V and 0 bases from J, the gap between germline ends came to 16 bases. The CDR3 is made up of 18 amino acids. CDR1 and CDR2 (germline): SGHTA, FQGNSA. The chain uses TRBV7-2 and TRBJ1-3; no firm D call. The receptor's source is a woman aged 80 or older with COVID-19, enrolled during active disease. The sequencing input was peripheral blood. CDR3: CASSLGGRLLISGNTIYF. In DNA, the CDR3 is TGTGCCAGCAGCTTAGGCGGCAGACTGTTAATCTCTGGAAACACCATATATTTT.